Shown below are 32 T cell receptor beta chains from a single sample sequenced in a study of blood T cells in healthy people across ages. Using a J-beta primer mix together with a sample-barcoded 5' primer, a second PCR was run for 7 to 11 cycles. Each CDR3 protein gets one entry after TCRdb re-called the 5' RACE reads with MiXCR. The table lists 890,000 or so distinct CDR3 sequences, around two thirds of them singletons, with 25% to 35% in the top ten. Source material: blood. These receptors all come from a man aged 25 to 40 in good health.

Concerning this clonotype: One end of the junction does not line up with germline, which may come from a read error. V usage is TRBV6-5 and J usage is TRBJ2-3, with D perhaps being TRBD1 or TRBD2 (6 bases each). There are 15 residues in the CDR3. CDR1 is MNHEY and CDR2 is SVGAGI in the germline V gene. The CDR3 loop reads CASSYGGTSTDAQYF. The CDR3 bases are TGTGCCAGCAGTTACGGGGGGACAAGCACAGATGCGCAGTATTTT.

The chain carries TRBV6-1 and TRBJ2-7; 12 positions agree with TRBD1. The J call may be mistaken, given a closer DNA end match to TRBJ2-5. The CDR3 is made up of 16 amino acids. In germline, CDR1 is MNHNS, CDR2 SASEGT. Here the CDR3 DNA reads TGTGCCAGCAGTGACCGAGGGACAGGGGGCCGAGAGACCCAGTACTTC. Encoded protein: CASSDRGTGGRETQYF.

The chain joins TRBV28 to TRBJ1-4; weak D call: TRBD1 (6 bases). Trimming stripped 4 bases from V and 4 bases from J, with 16 bases between. The CDR3 sequence is 16 residues long. Germline V gene data show CDR1 as MDHEN and CDR2 as SYDVKM. CDR3 sequence (DNA): TGTGCCAGCAGTTCTTACCCGGACAGTATTAATGAAAAACTGTTTTTT. Amino acids: CASSSYPDSINEKLFF.

This clonotype was seen just once. The chain has TRBV7-2 and TRBJ1-5; 7 bases match TRBD1. The CDR3 has 16 residues. Per the germline V gene, CDR1 is SGHTA and CDR2 is FQGNSA. V shed 4 bases, J shed 5 bases, and the junction held 11 bases outside the gene matches. CDR3 bases: TGTGCCAGCAGCTCCCACGGGACAGACGGGGATCAGCCCCAGCATTTT. Its translation is CASSSHGTDGDQPQHF.

The chain employs TRBV28 and TRBJ1-3; D is ambiguous. The germline V and J ends were trimmed by 6 bases and 0 bases, with 6 bases remaining between them. The CDR3 extends over 13 amino acids. The germline CDR1 and CDR2 sequences are MDHEN and SYDVKM. CDR3 bases: TGTGCCAGCAGGACCAACTCTGGAAACACCATATATTTT. Translation: CASRTNSGNTIYF.

This clonotype was found a few times. The V and J genes are TRBV15 and TRBJ2-1; D not certain. V gave up 3 bases and J gave up 1 base, with 10 bases separating them. In germline, CDR1 is LNHNV, CDR2 YYDKDF (reference sequence). The CDR3 sequence is 15 residues long. CDR3 nucleotide sequence: TGTGCCACCAGCAGTAGCAGGAGATCCTACAATGAGCAGTTCTTC. This translates into CATSSSRRSYNEQFF.

The rearrangement joins TRBV28 to TRBJ1-5; D uncertain. The CDR3 loop spans 13 amino acids. Between the trimmed V and J ends, which lost 7 bases and 1 base, there was a span of 8 bases. The V gene's germline CDR1 is MDHEN and CDR2 SYDVKM. The CDR3 nucleotides are TGTGCCAGCACCTCACCAAGCAATCAGCCCCAGCATTTT. Its protein product is CASTSPSNQPQHF.

This chain links TRBV5-1 with TRBJ1-4, with 7 bases identical to TRBD1. Looked up from germline, CDR1 is SGHRS and CDR2 is YFSETQ. This CDR3 is built from 16 residues. V was clipped by 6 bases and J by 5 bases; unmatched bases: 13. The DNA for the CDR3 is TGCGCCAGCACCCCGTCGACCTCAGGGGGAAATGAAAAACTGTTTTTT. Its translation: CASTPSTSGGNEKLFF. Full variable domain (rest looked up from reference TRBV5-1 and TRBJ1-4): KAGVTQTPRYLIKTRGQQVTLSCSPISGHRSVSWYQQTPGQGLQFLFEYFSETQRNKGNFPGRFSGRQFSNSRSEMNVSTLELGDSALYLCASTPSTSGGNEKLFFGSGTQLSVL.

This clonotype was observed a handful of times. This chain connects TRBV5-1 to TRBJ2-1; 9 bases are a match to TRBD1. The CDR3 runs to 15 residues. In germline, CDR1 is SGHRS, CDR2 YFSETQ. V was clipped by 4 bases and J by 4 bases; unmatched bases: 6. CDR3: CASSKGTGFYNEQFF. The CDR3 nucleotides are TGCGCCAGCAGCAAGGGGACAGGGTTTTACAATGAGCAGTTCTTC. The full variable domain, in which reference TRBV5-1 and TRBJ2-1 provide the parts outside the CDR3, is KAGVTQTPRYLIKTRGQQVTLSCSPISGHRSVSWYQQTPGQGLQFLFEYFSETQRNKGNFPGRFSGRQFSNSRSEMNVSTLELGDSALYLCASSKGTGFYNEQFFGPGTRLTVL.

V gene TRBV7-2 combines with J gene TRBJ2-5, with TRBD2 matching 10 bases. Germline CDR1 SGHTA, CDR2 FQGNSA. The CDR3 runs 15 residues. V lost 5 bases, J lost 11 bases, and 14 bases stayed unmatched. CDR3 in amino acids: CASSLGVAGGYKQYF. The CDR3 bases are TGTGCCAGCAGCCTAGGGGTAGCGGGGGGATACAAGCAGTACTTC.

Here the CDR3 reads CASSGGDGRSVETQYF. The CDR3 DNA follows: TGTGCCAGCAGCGGAGGGGACGGGCGATCTGTGGAGACCCAGTACTTC. The chain uses TRBV9 and TRBJ2-5; D is tentatively TRBD1 or TRBD2 (5 bases each). The germline gives CDR1 SGDLS, CDR2 YYNGEE. The CDR3 length is 16 residues. The V gene lost 3 bases and the J gene lost 5 bases, with 20 bases spanning the gap. The whole variable domain, filled in from reference TRBV9 and TRBJ2-5, reads DSGVTQTPKHLITATGQRVTLRCSPRSGDLSVYWYQQSLDQGLQFLIQYYNGEERAKGNILERFSAQQFPDLHSELNLSSLELGDSALYFCASSGGDGRSVETQYFGPGTRLLVL.

In this sample, this clonotype turned up many times. This rearrangement joins TRBV5-1 to TRBJ2-1; 7 positions match TRBD2. Germline V gene data show CDR1 as SGHRS and CDR2 as YFSETQ. V dropped 4 bases and J dropped 2; count of bases not matched to a gene: 21. The CDR3 has 20 residues. The CDR3 protein is CASSHGGGSGLMLAYNEQFF. In nucleotides, the CDR3 is TGCGCCAGCAGCCATGGGGGGGGTTCCGGTTTGATGTTGGCCTACAATGAGCAGTTCTTC.

This rearrangement joins TRBV20-1 to TRBJ2-5; D ambiguous. The CDR3 is made up of 12 amino acids. V lost 5 bases and J 3 bases, leaving 10 bases between the germline ends. The germline gives CDR1 DFQATT, CDR2 SNEGSKA (reference sequence). The CDR3 reads CSARHFEETQYF. The CDR3 coding sequence is TGCAGTGCTCGACACTTTGAAGAGACCCAGTACTTC.

The table lists this clonotype with a few counts. The chain recombines TRBV9 with TRBJ2-3; 12 bases are a match to TRBD2. V gave up 0 bases and J gave up 3 bases; unmatched junction bases: 2. The CDR3 spans 16 residues. From germline, CDR1 is SGDLS and CDR2 YYNGEE. This CDR3 is CASSVAGTSGTDTQYF. DNA for the CDR3: TGTGCCAGCAGCGTAGCTGGGACTAGCGGGACAGATACGCAGTATTTT. The full variable domain, in which reference TRBV9 and TRBJ2-3 provide the parts outside the CDR3, is DSGVTQTPKHLITATGQRVTLRCSPRSGDLSVYWYQQSLDQGLQFLIQYYNGEERAKGNILERFSAQQFPDLHSELNLSSLELGDSALYFCASSVAGTSGTDTQYFGPGTRLTVL.

This chain uses TRBV5-1 with TRBJ1-5; D unclear. The germline gives CDR1 SGHRS, CDR2 YFSETQ. The CDR3 contains 15 residues. Trimming took off 0 bases at V and 8 bases at J, with 15 bases between the two ends. The CDR3 nucleotides read TGCGCCAGCAGCTTGGCCGGGGAACAGAACGAGCCCCAGCATTTT. This sequence encodes CASSLAGEQNEPQHF. Together with reference TRBV5-1 and TRBJ1-5, the CDR3 gives the full variable domain: KAGVTQTPRYLIKTRGQQVTLSCSPISGHRSVSWYQQTPGQGLQFLFEYFSETQRNKGNFPGRFSGRQFSNSRSEMNVSTLELGDSALYLCASSLAGEQNEPQHFGDGTRLSIL.

This clonotype was picked up a small number of times. CDR3 in DNA: TGCGCCAGCAGCACCTCGACAGGGGCGGCCTACGAGCAGTACTTC. Protein product: CASSTSTGAAYEQYF. The chain uses TRBV5-1 and TRBJ2-5; 8 positions agree with TRBD1. The J call is in doubt because the DNA end fits TRBJ2-7 better. The germline V gene encodes CDR1 SGHRS and CDR2 YFSETQ. The CDR3 contains 15 residues.

The genes are TRBV4-1 and TRBJ1-6; D unresolved. The length of the CDR3 is 12 residues. The V gene's germline CDR1 is MGHRA and CDR2 YSYEKL. The V gene lost 1 base and the J gene lost 14 bases, with 9 bases spanning the gap. The CDR3 coding sequence is TGCGCCAGCAGCCAAGTAGGTACAGCCCTCCACTTT. Protein: CASSQVGTALHF.

This clonotype showed up just once. The V gene is TRBV9, the J gene TRBJ2-1; D is undetermined. Trimming pared 0 bases from V and 7 bases from J, leaving 5 bases between. Germline assignment: CDR1 SGDLS and CDR2 YYNGEE. CDR3 length equals 12 residues. The CDR3 spells CASSVALNEQFF. CDR3 coding DNA: TGTGCCAGCAGCGTAGCCCTAAATGAGCAGTTCTTC.

The chain uses TRBV4-3 and TRBJ1-2; TRBD1 matches 8 bases. The germline V gene has CDR1 LGHNA and CDR2 YSLEER. This CDR3 contains 16 residues. Trimming at V came to 1 base and at J to 2 bases, leaving 6 bases not matched to a gene. In DNA form, the CDR3 reads TGCGCCAGCAGCCAAGTTACAGGGGGAGTAAACTATGGCTACACCTTC. Its translation is CASSQVTGGVNYGYTF.

The sample holds one count of this clonotype. The chain employs TRBV10-3 and TRBJ2-3; D is perhaps TRBD2 (6 bases). Germline values: CDR1 ENHRY, CDR2 SYGVKD. V lost 6 bases and J 4 bases, leaving 11 bases between the germline ends. The CDR3 has 13 residues. The CDR3 coding sequence is TGTGCCATCAGCCAAGGGAGGCCAGATACGCAGTATTTT. It specifies CAISQGRPDTQYF.

The V gene is TRBV12-3 or TRBV12-4, the J gene TRBJ1-5; D uncertain. The CDR3 covers 13 residues. The V gene lost 3 bases and the J gene lost 3 bases, with 6 bases spanning the gap. CDR3 DNA: TGTGCCAGCAGTTTCGGACTCAATCAGCCCCAGCATTTT. Translating it yields CASSFGLNQPQHF.

Details on this clonotype: A read error may account for a junction end that differs from germline. The chain couples TRBV6-5 to TRBJ2-4; the D gene could be TRBD1 or TRBD2 (5 bases each). The CDR3 sequence is 19 residues long. Germline V gene data show CDR1 as MNHEY and CDR2 as SVGAGI. This CDR3 is CAISYALTGDGGARNIQYF. The CDR3 DNA reads TGTGCCATCAGTTACGCACTAACTGGGGACGGTGGTGCGCGAAACATTCAGTACTTC.

The rearrangement uses TRBV29-1 and TRBJ1-4; D unclear. The V gene's germline CDR1 is SQVTM and CDR2 ANQGSEA. The V end was cut by 6 bases, the J end by 7 bases, with 9 bases between. CDR3 length equals 11 residues. CDR3 nucleotide sequence: TGCAGCGTCGGGCTAGCTGAAAAACTGTTTTTT. It is translated as CSVGLAEKLFF.

This chain uses TRBV12-3 or TRBV12-4 with TRBJ2-1; 10 nucleotides line up with TRBD1. This CDR3 is 14 amino acids long. V lost 6 bases, J lost 8 bases, and 7 bases stayed unmatched. The CDR3 here is CASRNRQGADEQFF. In DNA form, the CDR3 reads TGTGCCAGCAGGAATCGACAGGGGGCCGATGAGCAGTTCTTC.

The chain is built from TRBV4-1 and TRBJ1-5; D remains ambiguous. Trimming cost V 5 bases and J 4 bases, with 12 bases left between them. Germline V gene data show CDR1 as MGHRA and CDR2 as YSYEKL. This CDR3 region has 14 residues. CDR3 protein: CASSDTGRNQPQHF. The CDR3 DNA is TGCGCCAGCAGCGACACGGGCCGAAATCAGCCCCAGCATTTT.

In nucleotides, the CDR3 is TGTGCCAGCAGCCGCTCAGGGGGGTTGGTAAGTGCTTTCTTT. This codes for CASSRSGGLVSAFF. The chain couples TRBV7-9 to TRBJ1-1; 7 bases agree with TRBD1. Germline V lookup: CDR1 SEHNR, CDR2 FQNEAQ (reference sequence). V lost 5 bases and J lost 11; bases outside the gene matches: 14. There are 14 residues in the CDR3.

This rearrangement joins TRBV14 to TRBJ2-1, with 7 bases fitting TRBD1. V lost 1 base, J lost 9 bases, and 9 bases stayed unmatched. This CDR3 region has 15 residues. The germline CDR1 and CDR2 sequences are SGHDN and FVKESK. In nucleotides, the CDR3 is TGTGCCAGCAGCCAAGTCCAGGGGGAGTTCGGTGAGCAGTTCTTC. This encodes CASSQVQGEFGEQFF.

The V gene is TRBV7-2, the J gene TRBJ2-4; 14 nucleotides line up with TRBD2. Near its end, the DNA agrees better with TRBJ2-7, so the J call may be wrong. The CDR3 has 16 amino acids. Germline assignment: CDR1 SGHTA and CDR2 FQGNSA. The CDR3 DNA reads as TGTGCCAGCAGCTTTCTGACTAGCGGGGGGGCCAGCGAGCAGTACTTC. This translates into CASSFLTSGGASEQYF.

The V and J genes are TRBV28 and TRBJ1-1; TRBD1 matches at 9 bases. V lost 3 bases and J lost 1; bases outside the gene matches: 6. The CDR3 spans 16 residues. From germline, CDR1 is MDHEN and CDR2 SYDVKM. CDR3 loop: CASSFGGQGWNTEAFF. The CDR3 DNA reads as TGTGCCAGCAGTTTCGGCGGACAGGGGTGGAACACTGAAGCTTTCTTT.

This chain joins TRBV6-2 or TRBV6-3 and TRBJ2-3; either TRBD1 or TRBD2 may supply D (5 bases each). CDR1 and CDR2 (germline): MNHEY, SVGEGT. The V end lost 6 bases, the J end lost 6 bases, and 16 bases lay between the germline ends. The CDR3 runs 14 residues. This CDR3 is CASSPWGPRDTQYF. The CDR3 region has the DNA TGTGCCAGCAGCCCCTGGGGACCAAGGGATACGCAGTATTTT.

J is TRBJ2-7 and V is TRBV10-3; D ambiguous. Trimming pared 0 bases from V and 6 bases from J, leaving 9 bases between. Germline lookup yields CDR1 ENHRY and CDR2 SYGVKD. This CDR3 comprises 13 residues. The CDR3 sequence is CAISESMNSEQYF. The CDR3 DNA is TGTGCCATCAGTGAGTCGATGAACTCCGAGCAGTACTTC.

The chain employs TRBV20-1 and TRBJ2-5; no firm D call. The CDR3 spans 13 residues. The germline gives CDR1 DFQATT, CDR2 SNEGSKA (reference sequence). The chain's CDR3 is CSLAPRIQETQYF. Here the CDR3 DNA reads TGCAGCCTCGCACCGCGGATCCAAGAGACCCAGTACTTC.